This entry lists 15 T cell receptor beta chains sequenced from one sample in a study of neurological immune-mediated disorders. TCRdb independently ran MiXCR on the 5' RACE reads; one entry per CDR3 protein. The sample includes about 59,000 distinct CDR3 sequences, around 24% of them seen just once. Time point: technical triplicate 2. Input material: PBMCs. The origin of the receptors is a man aged 60 to 75 with HTLV-1-associated myelopathy (HAM/TSP).

In its sample, this clonotype was seen many times. The V gene is TRBV29-1, the J gene TRBJ2-7; 7 bases match TRBD1. This CDR3 spans 12 amino acids. Germline CDR1 SQVTM, CDR2 ANQGSEA. The trim removed 7 bases at V and 3 bases at J, leaving 6 bases unmatched. The CDR3 DNA follows: TGCAGCGGCACCGGGACAGACTACGAGCAGTACTTC. This codes for CSGTGTDYEQYF.

The CDR3: CASSPAGGWETQYF. The DNA for the CDR3 is TGTGCCAGCAGCCCTGCGGGGGGCTGGGAGACCCAGTACTTC. The V and J genes are TRBV7-7 and TRBJ2-5, with 8 bases lining up with TRBD2. CDR1 and CDR2 from the germline V gene are SSHAT and FNYEAQ (reference sequence). The CDR3 sequence is 14 residues long. J gave up 5 bases and V 5 bases, and 7 bases lay outside the gene matches.

The sample holds many counts of this clonotype. The rearrangement joins TRBV12-3 or TRBV12-4 to TRBJ2-7, with D tentatively TRBD1 (6 bases). The CDR3 loop spans 15 amino acids. V shed 6 bases and J shed 3 bases, with 18 bases lying between them. Here the CDR3 DNA reads TGTGCCAGCAGCCAGGGGCGCAGAAGTCTCTACGAGCAGTACTTC. This sequence encodes CASSQGRRSLYEQYF.

This clonotype was observed many times. J is TRBJ1-2 and V is TRBV4-1; D unclear. Germline assignment: CDR1 MGHRA and CDR2 YSYEKL. CDR3 length: 12 amino acids. V lost 4 bases and J 8 bases, leaving 11 bases between the germline ends. In DNA, the CDR3 is TGCGCCAGCAGCCCGTTACTAGGGGGCTACACCTTC. Translation: CASSPLLGGYTF.

At least ten counts were recorded for this clonotype. The rearrangement joins TRBV2 to TRBJ1-5; 7 bases agree with TRBD1. With 6 bases clipped from V and 4 bases from J, the junction kept 6 bases outside the gene matches. Germline lookup yields CDR1 SNHLY and CDR2 FYNNEI. This CDR3 is 14 amino acids long. CDR3 sequence reads: CASRATGLNQPQHF. The CDR3 region has the DNA TGTGCCAGCAGGGCGACAGGGTTAAATCAGCCCCAGCATTTT.

This clonotype has at least ten counts. The chain joins TRBV7-2 to TRBJ1-5; 7 bases map to TRBD1. Germline CDR1 is SGHTA and CDR2 is FQGNSA. Trimming removed 1 base from V and 5 bases from J; junction bases left unmatched: 5. The CDR3 is made up of 15 amino acids. DNA of the CDR3: TGTGCCAGCAGCTTAGGTGGGACAGAAGATCAGCCCCAGCATTTT. Amino acids: CASSLGGTEDQPQHF.

Note on this clonotype: This may arise from a read error, as a much more abundant clone is one base away. The V gene is TRBV11-2, the J gene TRBJ2-7; 9 bases are a match to TRBD2. The CDR3 covers 18 residues. Germline values: CDR1 SGHAT, CDR2 FQNNGV. CDR3 sequence reads: CASSLSSGSIQHSYEQHF. For the CDR3, the DNA is TGTGCCAGCAGCTTAAGTAGCGGGAGTATTCAGCACTCCTACGAGCAGCACTTC.

V usage is TRBV3-1 and J usage is TRBJ2-7, with D perhaps matching TRBD1 or TRBD2 (5 bases each). V was clipped by 0 bases and J by 7 bases, with 16 bases between them. CDR1 and CDR2 from the germline V gene are LGHDT and YNNKEL (reference sequence). This CDR3 contains 15 residues. DNA of the CDR3: TGTGCCAGCAGCCAAGATTCCGGGGCCCGTGGGGAGCAGTACTTC. Residues: CASSQDSGARGEQYF.

About this clonotype itself: At one end the junction does not follow the germline gene, possibly because of a read error. The chain uses TRBV25-1 and TRBJ2-1; the D gene is possibly TRBD1 (6 bases). Germline V lookup: CDR1 MGHDK, CDR2 SYGVNS. This CDR3 region has 13 residues. The CDR3 loop reads CATRDKLLGEKFF. The CDR3 DNA sequence: TGTGCCACCCGGGACAAGTTATTGGGTGAGAAGTTCTTC.

This clonotype was recorded many times. The gene calls are TRBV20-1 and TRBJ1-5; weak D call: TRBD1 (5 bases). Germline V lookup: CDR1 DFQATT, CDR2 SNEGSKA (reference sequence). The CDR3 spans 13 residues. Deletions cut 3 bases from V and 3 bases from J, with 9 bases between. The CDR3, as DNA: TGCAGTGCTAGTCAGGGATCCAATCAGCCCCAGCATTTT. Translation gives CSASQGSNQPQHF.

The chain links TRBV24-1 to TRBJ2-1, with TRBD1 matching 7 bases. The germline gives CDR1 KGHDR, CDR2 SFDVKD. V lost 3 bases and J lost 6; bases outside the gene matches: 7. This CDR3 is 15 amino acids long. CDR3 amino acids: CATSDVGTGVNEQFF. The CDR3 bases are TGTGCCACCAGTGATGTCGGCACAGGGGTCAATGAGCAGTTCTTC.

This clonotype was seen many times. CDR3 sequence: CASSQDSGTSGYEQYF. CDR3 nucleotides: TGTGCCAGCAGCCAAGATTCCGGGACTAGCGGATACGAGCAGTACTTC. The V and J genes are TRBV4-2 and TRBJ2-7, with 11 nucleotides matching TRBD2. This CDR3 comprises 16 residues. CDR1 and CDR2 from the germline V gene are LGHNA and YNFKEQ. Trimming removed 0 bases from V and 4 bases from J; junction bases left unmatched: 5.

This clonotype occurred many times. The chain links TRBV10-3 to TRBJ2-2; no clear D gene. V gave up 0 bases and J gave up 7 bases, with 9 bases separating them. In germline, CDR1 is ENHRY, CDR2 SYGVKD. The CDR3 consists of 14 residues. This CDR3 is CAISESKSDGELFF. CDR3 coding DNA: TGTGCCATCAGTGAGTCGAAGTCAGACGGGGAGCTGTTTTTT.

J is TRBJ2-5 and V is TRBV3-1; 8 bases line up with TRBD2. V dropped 4 bases and J dropped 5; count of bases not matched to a gene: 6. The CDR3 covers 14 residues. From germline, CDR1 is LGHDT and CDR2 YNNKEL (reference sequence). The CDR3 loop is CASSRGTSEETQYF. CDR3 DNA sequence: TGTGCCAGCAGCCGAGGGACTAGTGAGGAGACCCAGTACTTC.

This clonotype has at least ten counts. The chain is built from TRBV5-1 and TRBJ2-5, with D possibly TRBD2 on 5 matching bases. CDR3 length equals 14 residues. The V and J ends lost 4 bases and 1 base respectively, with 11 bases between them. Germline-derived CDR1 and CDR2 are SGHRS and YFSETQ. The CDR3 loop is CASSLRVLQETQYF. DNA of the CDR3: TGCGCCAGCAGCCTGCGGGTACTCCAAGAGACCCAGTACTTC.